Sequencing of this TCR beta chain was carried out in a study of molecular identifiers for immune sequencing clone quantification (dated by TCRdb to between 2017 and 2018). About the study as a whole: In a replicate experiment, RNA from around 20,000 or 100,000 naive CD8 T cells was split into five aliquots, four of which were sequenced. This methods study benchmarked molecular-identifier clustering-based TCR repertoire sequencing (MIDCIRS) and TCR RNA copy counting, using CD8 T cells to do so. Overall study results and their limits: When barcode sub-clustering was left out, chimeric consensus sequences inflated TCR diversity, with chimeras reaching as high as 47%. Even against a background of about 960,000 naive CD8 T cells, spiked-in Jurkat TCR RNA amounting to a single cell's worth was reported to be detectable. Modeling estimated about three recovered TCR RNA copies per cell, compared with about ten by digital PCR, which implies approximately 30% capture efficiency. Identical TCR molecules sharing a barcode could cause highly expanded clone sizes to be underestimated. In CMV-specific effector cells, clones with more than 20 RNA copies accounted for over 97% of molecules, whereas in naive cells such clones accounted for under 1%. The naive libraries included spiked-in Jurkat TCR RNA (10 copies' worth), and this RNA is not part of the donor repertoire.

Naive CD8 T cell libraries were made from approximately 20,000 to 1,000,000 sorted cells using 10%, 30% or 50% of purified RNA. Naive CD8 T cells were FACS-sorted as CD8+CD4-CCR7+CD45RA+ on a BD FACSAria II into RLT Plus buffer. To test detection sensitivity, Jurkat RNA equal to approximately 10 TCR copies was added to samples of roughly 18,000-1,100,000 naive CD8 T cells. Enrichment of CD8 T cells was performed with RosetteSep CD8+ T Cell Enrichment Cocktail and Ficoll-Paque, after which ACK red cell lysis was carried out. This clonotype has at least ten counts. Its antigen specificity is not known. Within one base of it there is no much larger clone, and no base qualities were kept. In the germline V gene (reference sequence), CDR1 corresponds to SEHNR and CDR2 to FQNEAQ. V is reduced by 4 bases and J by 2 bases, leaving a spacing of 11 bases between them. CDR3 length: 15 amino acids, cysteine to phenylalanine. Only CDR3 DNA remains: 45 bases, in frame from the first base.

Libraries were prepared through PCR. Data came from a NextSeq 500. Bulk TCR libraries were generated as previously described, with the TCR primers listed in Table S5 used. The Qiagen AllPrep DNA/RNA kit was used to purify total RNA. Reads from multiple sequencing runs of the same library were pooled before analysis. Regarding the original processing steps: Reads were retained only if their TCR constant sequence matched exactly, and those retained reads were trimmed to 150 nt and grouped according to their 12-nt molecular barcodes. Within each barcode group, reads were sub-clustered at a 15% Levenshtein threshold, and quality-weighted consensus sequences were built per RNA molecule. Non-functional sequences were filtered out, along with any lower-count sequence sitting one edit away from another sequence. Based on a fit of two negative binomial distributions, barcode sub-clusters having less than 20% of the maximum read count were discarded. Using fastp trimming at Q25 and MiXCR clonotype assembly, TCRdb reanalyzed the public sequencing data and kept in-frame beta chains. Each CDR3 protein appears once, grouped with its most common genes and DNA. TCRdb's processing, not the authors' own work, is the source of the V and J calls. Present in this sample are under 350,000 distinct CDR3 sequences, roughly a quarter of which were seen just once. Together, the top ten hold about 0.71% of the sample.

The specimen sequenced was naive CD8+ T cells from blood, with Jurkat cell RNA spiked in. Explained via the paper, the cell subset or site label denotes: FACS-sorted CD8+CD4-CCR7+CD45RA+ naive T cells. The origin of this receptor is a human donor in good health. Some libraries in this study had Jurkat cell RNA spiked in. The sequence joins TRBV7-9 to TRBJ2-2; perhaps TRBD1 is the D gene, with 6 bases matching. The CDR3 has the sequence CASSSRTENTGELFF. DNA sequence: TGTGCCAGCAGCTCTCGGACAGAAAACACCGGGGAGCTGTTTTTT.